Listed here are 26 T cell receptor beta chains from one sample, sequenced in a study of T cells after yellow fever vaccination. TCRdb independently ran MiXCR on the 5' RACE reads; one entry per CDR3 protein. The table shows hundreds of thousands of distinct CDR3 sequences, with 21% occurring only once. Source: PBMCs, taken less than 25 days after the first yellow fever vaccination. The receptors were sampled from a man in his late teens or twenties who received the YFV17D yellow fever vaccine.

The CDR3 nucleotides read TGTGCCAGCTCCCCGGGAAGGGTCCGCTATGACGAGCAGTACGTC. Translated, it gives CASSPGRVRYDEQYV. The chain couples TRBV18 to TRBJ2-7, with D perhaps matching TRBD2 (5 bases). V was pared by 6 bases and J by 5 bases, with 20 bases between. Germline V gene lookup returns CDR1 KGHSH and CDR2 LQKENI. The CDR3 length is 15 residues.

The gene calls are TRBV5-1 and TRBJ1-5; a weak D match, TRBD1 (6 bases). CDR3 size: 15 residues. Trimming stripped 2 bases from V and 5 bases from J, with 14 bases between. The V gene's germline CDR1 is SGHRS and CDR2 YFSETQ. CDR3 nucleotides: TGCGCCAGCAGCTTCACAGGGTCCTTGGATCAGCCCCAGCATTTT. Translated: CASSFTGSLDQPQHF. The variable domain in full, completed from reference TRBV5-1 and TRBJ1-5, reads KAGVTQTPRYLIKTRGQQVTLSCSPISGHRSVSWYQQTPGQGLQFLFEYFSETQRNKGNFPGRFSGRQFSNSRSEMNVSTLELGDSALYLCASSFTGSLDQPQHFGDGTRLSIL.

This clonotype was detected only a few times. V usage is TRBV7-2 and J usage is TRBJ2-2; no reliable D call. This CDR3 has 12 residues. V lost 0 bases and J lost 13, with 9 bases in between. Germline V gene data show CDR1 as SGHTA and CDR2 as FQGNSA. CDR3 protein: CASSLAPGTLFF. The CDR3, as DNA: TGTGCCAGCAGCTTAGCGCCCGGTACGCTGTTTTTT. The variable domain in full, completed from reference TRBV7-2 and TRBJ2-2, reads GAGVSQSPSNKVTEKGKDVELRCDPISGHTALYWYRQSLGQGLEFLIYFQGNSAPDKSGLPSDRFSAERTGGSVSTLTIQRTQQEDSAVYLCASSLAPGTLFFGEGSRLTVL.

CDR3 protein: CASSLRTGPWVGLFF. The CDR3 region has the DNA TGTGCCAGCAGTCTACGGACAGGCCCATGGGTGGGACTGTTTTTT. This chain connects TRBV12-3 or TRBV12-4 to TRBJ1-4; TRBD1 matches 7 bases. This CDR3 has 15 residues. J lost 13 bases, V lost 5 bases, and 16 bases had no gene match.

In this sample, this clonotype turned up a few times. The chain recombines TRBV6-5 with TRBJ2-7, with D perhaps TRBD2 (5 bases). Per germline, CDR1 MNHEY and CDR2 SVGAGI. V gave up 2 bases and J gave up 1 base, with 12 bases separating them. The CDR3 is made up of 15 amino acids. The CDR3 protein is CASSYQPGGSYEQYF. The DNA for the CDR3 is TGTGCCAGCAGTTACCAGCCAGGCGGGTCCTACGAGCAGTACTTC.

This clonotype showed up many times. The CDR3: CASSGETFQPPGEQFF. CDR3 in DNA: TGTGCCAGCAGTGGAGAAACCTTTCAGCCCCCCGGCGAGCAGTTCTTC. The genes are TRBV25-1 and TRBJ2-1; D not certain. V was cut by 4 bases and J by 10 bases, with 23 bases left in between. CDR3 size: 16 residues. The germline CDR1 and CDR2 sequences are MGHDK and SYGVNS.

The J gene is TRBJ1-5, the V gene TRBV10-3, with 7 bases identical to TRBD1. This CDR3 comprises 14 residues. After removal of 4 bases from V and 6 bases from J, the junction contained 6 bases not matched to a gene. Germline V gene lookup returns CDR1 ENHRY and CDR2 SYGVKD. In nucleotides, the CDR3 is TGTGCCATCAGTGCCGACAGGGAGAGTCAGCCCCAGCATTTT. Its translation: CAISADRESQPQHF.

This clonotype was seen only a few times. CDR3 region: CASSSGGHETQYF. In nucleotides, the CDR3 is TGTGCCAGCAGTTCCGGGGGCCACGAGACCCAGTACTTC. The chain links TRBV7-9 to TRBJ2-5, with D perhaps assigned TRBD1 or TRBD2 (6 bases each). Deletions cut 6 bases from V and 5 bases from J, with 13 bases between. Germline CDR1 reads SEHNR; CDR2 reads FQNEAQ (reference sequence). The CDR3 spans 13 residues.

This chain links TRBV7-9 with TRBJ2-7; perhaps D is TRBD1 or TRBD2 (5 bases each). The V gene's germline CDR1 is SEHNR and CDR2 FQNEAQ (reference sequence). This CDR3 comprises 12 residues. V was shortened by 4 bases and J by 7 bases, with 11 bases between the two germline ends. CDR3 coding DNA: TGTGCCAGCAGCTCGGGACGAAGAGAGCAGTACGTC. It yields the protein CASSSGRREQYV.

This clonotype was detected only a few times. The genes are TRBV15 and TRBJ1-1; the D is unclear. The ends were cut back, 1 base at V and 2 bases at J, with 5 bases in the middle. Germline V gives CDR1 LNHNV, CDR2 YYDKDF (reference sequence). The CDR3 covers 13 residues. CDR3 DNA sequence: TGTGCCACCAGCAGAGCAGGTAACACTGAAGCTTTCTTT. Translated: CATSRAGNTEAFF.

The genes are TRBV20-1 and TRBJ2-1; 8 bases map to TRBD2. Germline assignment: CDR1 DFQATT and CDR2 SNEGSKA (reference sequence). The junction had 5 bases not matched to a gene; V was cut back by 6 bases and J by 1 base. The CDR3 consists of 14 residues. The CDR3 protein is CSALSGGSYNEQFF. The CDR3 DNA sequence: TGCAGTGCCCTAAGCGGGGGATCCTACAATGAGCAGTTCTTC.

The V gene is TRBV28, the J gene TRBJ2-6; D is possibly TRBD1 (6 bases). Germline assignment: CDR1 MDHEN and CDR2 SYDVKM. V was trimmed by 5 bases and J by 2 bases, leaving 10 bases between them. The CDR3 extends over 15 amino acids. The CDR3 sequence is CASSPGTTGANVLTF. The CDR3 bases are TGTGCCAGCAGTCCCGGGACAACTGGGGCCAACGTCCTGACTTTC.

In this sample, this clonotype turned up a few times. The V call is TRBV7-8, the J call TRBJ2-1; D is perhaps TRBD2 (6 bases). V lost 1 base and J lost 8, with 18 bases in between. The CDR3 extends over 16 amino acids. CDR1 and CDR2 from the germline V gene are SGHVS and FQNEAQ. CDR3 sequence reads: CASSLDVARGWDEQFF. In DNA form, the CDR3 reads TGTGCCAGCAGCTTAGATGTGGCCCGGGGGTGGGATGAGCAGTTCTTC.

In this sample, this clonotype turned up many times. The rearrangement uses TRBV29-1 and TRBJ1-1; TRBD1 matches at 9 bases. This CDR3 region has 17 residues. Germline V gene data show CDR1 as SQVTM and CDR2 as ANQGSEA. Trimming removed 4 bases from V and 2 bases from J; junction bases left unmatched: 14. The CDR3 loop is CSVGGAWTGDFNTEAFF. CDR3 DNA sequence: TGCAGCGTTGGGGGAGCGTGGACAGGGGATTTTAACACTGAAGCTTTCTTT.

This clonotype turned up a few times. V gene TRBV7-3 combines with J gene TRBJ2-6; 7 bases align to TRBD1. The germline CDR1 and CDR2 sequences are SGHTA and FQGTGA. CDR3 length equals 23 residues. The ends lost 0 bases at V and 0 bases at J; junction bases unmatched: 20. As DNA, the CDR3 is TGTGCCAGCAGCTTAACGATTCTCACTCAACTAGTTGGACAGGCCTCTGGGGCCAACGTCCTGACTTTC. This sequence encodes CASSLTILTQLVGQASGANVLTF.

The chain combines TRBV29-1 with TRBJ1-2, with 8 bases identical to TRBD1. The CDR3 is made up of 12 amino acids. The trim removed 7 bases at V and 3 bases at J, leaving 4 bases unmatched. Germline CDR1 reads SQVTM; CDR2 reads ANQGSEA. The CDR3 DNA reads as TGCAGCGCCAAGGGACAGGACTATGGCTACACCTTC. It yields the protein CSAKGQDYGYTF.

The chain employs TRBV29-1 and TRBJ2-1, with 9 bases fitting TRBD2. The CDR3 contains 12 residues. The V and J ends lost 7 bases and 9 bases, in that order; junction bases with no gene match: 7. The germline V gene encodes CDR1 SQVTM and CDR2 ANQGSEA. DNA for the CDR3: TGCAGCGGGCGGGGGGGCCGTGGTGAGCAGTTCTTC. Translated: CSGRGGRGEQFF.

This clonotype has only a few counts. The chain uses TRBV4-2 and TRBJ2-2; TRBD1 is a possible D gene (6 bases). Deletions cut 2 bases from V and 4 bases from J, with 11 bases between. Per the germline V gene, CDR1 is LGHNA and CDR2 is YNFKEQ. This CDR3 spans 15 amino acids. DNA for the CDR3: TGTGCCAGCAGCCAACCCACAGGGAGCACCGGGGAGCTGTTTTTT. It encodes CASSQPTGSTGELFF.

This clonotype has a count of ten or more. V is TRBV4-2 and J is TRBJ2-1, with 10 bases aligning to TRBD2. The CDR3 consists of 17 residues. CDR1 LGHNA and CDR2 YNFKEQ come from the germline V gene. Trimming took 2 bases from V and 4 from J; bases not matched to a gene: 8. CDR3 DNA: TGTGCCAGCAGCCAAAACTTACCTAGCGGGGGATACAATGAGCAGTTCTTC. Its protein is CASSQNLPSGGYNEQFF.

The J gene is TRBJ1-1, the V gene TRBV12-3 or TRBV12-4; D is ambiguous. The CDR3 sequence is 15 residues long. V was shortened by 5 bases and J by 0 bases, with 13 bases between the two germline ends. The CDR3 is CASSRNGYLNTEAFF. The CDR3 bases are TGTGCCAGCAGTCGTAACGGCTACTTGAACACTGAAGCTTTCTTT.

This clonotype came up a few times. The rearrangement links TRBV5-1 to TRBJ1-6; no clear D. Germline V CDR1 and CDR2: SGHRS, YFSETQ. The V end lost 4 bases, the J end lost 7 bases, and 15 bases lay between the germline ends. This CDR3 is built from 15 residues. CDR3 amino acids: CASSVQPVGNSPLHF. CDR3 DNA sequence: TGCGCCAGCAGCGTACAGCCTGTCGGGAATTCACCCCTCCACTTT.

The sample holds a few counts of this clonotype. The DNA for the CDR3 is TGTGCCAGCAGCTACACAGGGTCTGGAAACACCATATATTTT. This encodes CASSYTGSGNTIYF. This sequence joins TRBV7-9 and TRBJ1-3; maybe TRBD1 (6 bases). The CDR3 is 14 amino acids. Trimming shortened V by 4 bases and J by 1 base, and 8 bases separated the two germline ends. Germline V gives CDR1 SEHNR, CDR2 FQNEAQ (reference sequence).

This clonotype occurred a few times. The chain has TRBV20-1 and TRBJ2-7, with D perhaps matching TRBD1 (6 bases). Between the trimmed V and J ends, which lost 3 bases and 6 bases, there was a span of 15 bases. Germline V gene data show CDR1 as DFQATT and CDR2 as SNEGSKA (reference sequence). This CDR3 is 13 amino acids long. CDR3 DNA: TGCAGTGCTAGGGACACAGGGATGGGCGAGCAGTACTTC. Translating it yields CSARDTGMGEQYF.

The rearrangement links TRBV4-3 to TRBJ1-4; maybe TRBD1 (5 bases). The CDR3 runs 15 residues. Trimming removed 0 bases at V and 6 bases at J, with 11 bases between. Germline V gene data show CDR1 as LGHNA and CDR2 as YSLEER. CDR3 DNA sequence: TGCGCCAGCAGCCAAGATGGGGCTACGGATGAAAAACTGTTTTTT. Protein: CASSQDGATDEKLFF.

CDR3 bases: TGTGCCAGCAGCTTAGCGAGTGGGACCCCGGAGACCCAGTACTTC. Protein sequence: CASSLASGTPETQYF. The V gene is TRBV13, the J gene TRBJ2-5, with D possibly called TRBD1 or TRBD2 (5 bases each). V lost 1 base to trimming and J lost 5 bases, with 14 bases between them. Germline values: CDR1 PRHDT, CDR2 FYEKMQ (reference sequence). CDR3 length equals 15 residues. Looking up the rest from reference TRBV13 and TRBJ2-5 gives the full variable domain: AAGVIQSPRHLIKEKRETATLKCYPIPRHDTVYWYQQGPGQDPQFLISFYEKMQSDKGSIPDRFSAQQFSDYHSELNMSSLELGDSALYFCASSLASGTPETQYFGPGTRLLVL.

The chain joins TRBV18 to TRBJ1-6, with 8 bases lining up with TRBD1. V was clipped by 3 bases and J by 8 bases; unmatched bases: 0. The CDR3 has 13 amino acids. Germline V gene lookup returns CDR1 KGHSH and CDR2 LQKENI. Here the CDR3 DNA reads TGTGCCAGCTCACCGGACAGGGATTCACCCCTCCACTTT. Translating it yields CASSPDRDSPLHF.